This is a list of T cell receptor beta chains from one sample in a study of cytomegalovirus exposure and HLA in healthy donors. Sequenced by immunoSEQ multiplex PCR; TCRdb stores in-frame clones only, minus some. The sample carries 100,000 to 150,000 clones, more than 8% recorded once. Material for sequencing was PBMCs. Receptors were obtained from a middle-aged man in good health and CMV-seronegative. The CDR3 runs from the conserved cysteine through the conserved F or W. D genes are given only for firm matches. Size is stated for part of the rows, as once, few or many counts, or as a class when the clone is expanded.

cdr3_length | j_call | clone_size | v_call | d_call | cdr3_nt | cdr3_aa
15 | TRBJ1-3 | few | TRBV7-7 | . | TGTGCCAGCAGCCTGACTTCGGCCCCAGGAAACACCATATATTTT | CASSLTSAPGNTIYF
18 | TRBJ2-1 | many | TRBV28 | TRBD2 | TGTGCCAGCAGTTTAGGTCTGGGCGTAGCGGGGCCCTACAATGAGCAGTTCTTC | CASSLGLGVAGPYNEQFF
14 | TRBJ1-1 | few | TRBV7-3 | TRBD1 | TGTGCCAGCAGCTTCCAGGGGGGAAACACTGAAGCTTTCTTT | CASSFQGGNTEAFF
16 | TRBJ2-1 | . | TRBV10-3 | TRBD2 | TGTGCCATCAGTGAGGCAGGGCAGCGGGGTTACAATGAGCAGTTCTTC | CAISEAGQRGYNEQFF
12 | TRBJ2-5 | few | TRBV18 | TRBD2 | TGTGCCAGCTCAACGGGAGGAGAGACCCAGTACTTC | CASSTGGETQYF
16 | TRBJ2-5 | few | TRBV7-8 | . | TGTGCCAGCAGCGGGGGACAAGGACCCTTTTGGGAGACCCAGTACTTC | CASSGGQGPFWETQYF
15 | TRBJ1-1 | . | TRBV7-2 | . | TGTGCCAGCAGCTCCGGACAGTTACAGAACACTGAAGCTTTCTTT | CASSSGQLQNTEAFF
13 | TRBJ1-1 | few | TRBV6-1 | . | TGTGCCAGCAGTGCCAGGGGTCGAACTGAAGCTTTCTTT | CASSARGRTEAFF
16 | TRBJ1-5 | . | TRBV5-6 | TRBD1 | TGTGCCAGCAGCGGGACAGGGGTAGGCTCAATTCAGCCCCAGCATTTT | CASSGTGVGSIQPQHF
13 | TRBJ1-1 | . | TRBV29-1 | . | TGCAGCGTTCAGAGGACAGCAAACACTGAAGCTTTCTTT | CSVQRTANTEAFF
15 | TRBJ2-1 | few | TRBV10-3 | TRBD1 | TGTGCCATCATGGAGGGACAGGGGGGATACAATGAGCAGTTCTTC | CAIMEGQGGYNEQFF
14 | TRBJ1-5 | few | TRBV28 | . | TGTGCCAGCAGTTACCCCGGGACACGTCAGCCCCAGCATTTT | CASSYPGTRQPQHF
15 | TRBJ1-5 | . | TRBV14 | TRBD1 | TGTGCCAGCAGCCAACCGGACAGGGTCAATCAGCCCCAGCATTTT | CASSQPDRVNQPQHF
15 | TRBJ1-1 | . | TRBV27 | TRBD1 | TGTGCCAGCAGTTTACAGACAGGGACGAACACTGAAGCTTTCTTT | CASSLQTGTNTEAFF
17 | TRBJ2-7 | . | TRBV12-5 | . | TGTGCTAGTGGTTTGGTAATACGGGTGGAGAGCTCCTACGAGCAGTACTTC | CASGLVIRVESSYEQYF
13 | TRBJ2-5 | few | TRBV5-1 | TRBD1 | TGCGCCAGCAGCCTAGGACAGGTGGAGACCCAGTACTTC | CASSLGQVETQYF
16 | TRBJ2-3 | few | TRBV11-2 | TRBD1 | TGTGCCAGCAGCTTAGGGACAGGGGCACACACAGATACGCAGTATTTT | CASSLGTGAHTDTQYF
14 | TRBJ1-1 | . | TRBV10-3 | . | TGTGCCATCAGCCCCCTACAGGAGAACACTGAAGCTTTCTTT | CAISPLQENTEAFF
11 | TRBJ1-1 | . | TRBV5-1 | . | TGTGCCAGCAGCTTTGGGCAGGGGGCTTTCTTT | CASSFGQGAFF
14 | TRBJ1-4 | . | TRBV5-6 | . | TGTGCCAGCAGCTTGGGTAGATATAATGAAAAACTGTTTTTT | CASSLGRYNEKLFF
18 | TRBJ2-5 | . | TRBV4-2 | TRBD2 | TGTGCCAGCAGCCAAGGCGCGGGACTAGCGGGGGGCCAGGAGACCCAGTACTTC | CASSQGAGLAGGQETQYF
16 | TRBJ2-5 | few | TRBV4-3 | TRBD2 | TGCGCCAGCAGCCAAGGACTAGCGGGGGATCAAGAGACCCAGTACTTC | CASSQGLAGDQETQYF
14 | TRBJ2-7 | . | TRBV2 | TRBD1 | TGTGCCAGCAGTACGGACAGGGCGGTTGGCGAGCAGTACTTC | CASSTDRAVGEQYF
15 | TRBJ1-1 | few | TRBV4-2 | . | TGTGCCAGCAGCCAACGAGGAGGGCCTATGAATGAAGCTTTCTTT | CASSQRGGPMNEAFF
16 | TRBJ2-1 | . | TRBV15 | . | TGTGCCACCAGGTTTCCTGGGCGGGGGCGATTCGATGAGCAGTTCTTC | CATRFPGRGRFDEQFF
14 | TRBJ2-5 | few | TRBV27 | . | TGTGCCAGCAGGCCCAGGGGGGCCATCGAGACCCAGTACTTC | CASRPRGAIETQYF
13 | TRBJ1-5 | . | TRBV2 | . | TGTGCCACCCGGGAAGACTTTAATCAGCCCCAGCATTTT | CATREDFNQPQHF
15 | TRBJ1-1 | few | TRBV28 | . | TGTGCCAGCCGTCCCGGGGGTGGGGGTCACACTGAAGCTTTCTTT | CASRPGGGGHTEAFF
12 | TRBJ2-1 | . | TRBV5-1 | . | TGCGCCAGCAGCTCCGGAGGGGCTCCTAACTTCTTC | CASSSGGAPNFF
13 | TRBJ2-1 | few | TRBV29-1 | . | TGCAGCGTTGTGAACAGGGCTATCAATGAGCAGTTCTTC | CSVVNRAINEQFF
16 | TRBJ2-1 | . | TRBV30 | . | TGTGCCTGGAGTGTAACGGGGAGCGGTATTAGAGATGAGCAGTTCTTC | CAWSVTGSGIRDEQFF
14 | TRBJ2-5 | few | TRBV5-1 | TRBD1 | TGCGCCAGCAGCGAACCAGGGGGCTTCGAGACCCAGTACTTC | CASSEPGGFETQYF
15 | TRBJ1-6 | . | TRBV5-1 | TRBD1 | TGCGCCAGCAGACCTCGACAGGGTAGGGATTCACCCCTCCACTTT | CASRPRQGRDSPLHF
16 | TRBJ1-2 | . | TRBV19 | TRBD1 | TGTGCCAGTAAAAAGTGGCAGGGGGATGGAATCTATGGCTACACCTTC | CASKKWQGDGIYGYTF
14 | TRBJ1-6 | few | TRBV19 | TRBD1 | TGTGCCAGTAGACTGGGACAGGCTTCCTCACCCCTCCACTTT | CASRLGQASSPLHF
14 | TRBJ1-6 | . | TRBV6-5 | TRBD1 | TGTGCCAAACAGGGGGCGAGGAATAATTCACCCCTCCACTTT | CAKQGARNNSPLHF
13 | TRBJ1-1 | few | TRBV11-2 | . | TGTGCCAGCAGCTTTGGAGAAAACACTGAAGCTTTCTTT | CASSFGENTEAFF
17 | TRBJ2-1 | . | TRBV4-1 | TRBD1 | TGCGCCAGCAGCCAGGTCAGGGGGCAGGGCTCCTACAATGAGCAGTTCTTC | CASSQVRGQGSYNEQFF